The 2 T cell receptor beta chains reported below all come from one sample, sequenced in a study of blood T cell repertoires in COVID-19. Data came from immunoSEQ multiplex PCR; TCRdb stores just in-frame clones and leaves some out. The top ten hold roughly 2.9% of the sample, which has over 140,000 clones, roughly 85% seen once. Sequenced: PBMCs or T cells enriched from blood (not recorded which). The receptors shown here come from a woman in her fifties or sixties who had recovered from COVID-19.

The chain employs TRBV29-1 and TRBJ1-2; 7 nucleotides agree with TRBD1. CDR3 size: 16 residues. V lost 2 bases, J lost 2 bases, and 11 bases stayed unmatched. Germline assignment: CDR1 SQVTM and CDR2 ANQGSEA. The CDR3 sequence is CSVECPGQGENYGYTF. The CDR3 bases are TGCAGCGTTGAATGCCCTGGCCAGGGGGAGAACTATGGCTACACCTTC.

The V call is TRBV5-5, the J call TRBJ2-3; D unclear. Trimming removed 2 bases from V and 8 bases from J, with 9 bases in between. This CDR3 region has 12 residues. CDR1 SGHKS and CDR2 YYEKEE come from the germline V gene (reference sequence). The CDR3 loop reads CASSFGEATQYF. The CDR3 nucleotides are TGTGCCAGCAGCTTTGGAGAAGCTACGCAGTATTTT.